This TCR beta chain was identified in a study of T-cell reconstitution after alpha-beta-depleted transplantation in children. Study-wide results and caveats: Reports say that about two months after transplant, the alpha-beta T cells came out of several hundred graft clones that had expanded.

The authors prepared the TCRbeta library with unique molecular identifiers. TCRdb reprocessed the PCR reads via MiXCR and lists one record per CDR3 protein. The sample records 200,000 to 250,000 distinct CDR3 sequences, around 8% being singletons. This clonotype was detected a few times. What it recognizes is unknown. The sample was PBMCs, mostly from graft donor cells, taken 180 days after TCRalphabeta/CD19-depleted stem cell transplant. The TCR comes from a male patient younger than 18 who had a stem cell transplant for acute lymphoblastic leukemia, so the T cells may come from the graft donor.

CDR3 protein: CASSQEPGQGGTEAFF. In DNA, the CDR3 is TGTGCCAGCTCACAAGAACCGGGACAGGGCGGCACTGAAGCTTTCTTT. V is TRBV18 and J is TRBJ1-1; 9 bases match TRBD1. V gave up 4 bases and J gave up 4 bases; unmatched junction bases: 10. Germline V lookup: CDR1 KGHSH, CDR2 LQKENI. There are 16 residues in the CDR3.